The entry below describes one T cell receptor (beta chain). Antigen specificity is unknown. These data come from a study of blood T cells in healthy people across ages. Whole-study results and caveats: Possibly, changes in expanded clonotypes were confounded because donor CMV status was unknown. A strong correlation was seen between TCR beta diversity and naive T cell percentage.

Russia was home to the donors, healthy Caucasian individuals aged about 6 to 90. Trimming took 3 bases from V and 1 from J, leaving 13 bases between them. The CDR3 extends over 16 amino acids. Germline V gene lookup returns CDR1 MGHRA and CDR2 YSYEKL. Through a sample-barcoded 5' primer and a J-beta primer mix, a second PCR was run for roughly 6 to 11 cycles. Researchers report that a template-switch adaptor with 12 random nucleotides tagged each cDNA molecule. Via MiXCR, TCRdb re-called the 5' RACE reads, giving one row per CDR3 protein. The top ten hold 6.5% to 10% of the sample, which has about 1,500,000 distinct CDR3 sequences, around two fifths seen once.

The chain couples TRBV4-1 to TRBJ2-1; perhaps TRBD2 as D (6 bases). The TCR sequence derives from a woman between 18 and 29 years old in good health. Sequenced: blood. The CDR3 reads CASSQSSGPSYNEQFF. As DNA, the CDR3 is TGCGCCAGCAGCCAGTCAAGCGGGCCGTCCTACAATGAGCAGTTCTTC.